This paragraph covers one TCR beta chain sequence. Its antigen is not known. Per the germline V gene, CDR1 is MDHEN and CDR2 is SYDVKM. V lost 5 bases and J lost 8; bases outside the gene matches: 6. The length of the CDR3 is 13 residues. This sample stems from a study of cytomegalovirus exposure and HLA in healthy donors. As for the donors, each was a healthy bone marrow donor. This PCR relied on a set of 60 Vbeta primers and 13 Jbeta primers. Sequencing was performed with immunoSEQ multiplex PCR; in TCRdb, only in-frame clones are kept and a portion is missing. The sample comprises 200,000 to 250,000 clones, about 88% of which are singletons, and 0.2% to 0.25% rests with the top ten. General observations from the study: Listed as cytomegalovirus-associated were 150 or so TCR beta chains.

The source material was PBMCs. The TCR sequence derives from a girl aged 2 to 10 in good health and CMV-seronegative. J is TRBJ1-3 and V is TRBV28; 7 nucleotides agree with TRBD1. CDR3 bases: TGTGCCAGCAGTCCACAGGGACAGCACACCATATATTTT. The encoded protein is CASSPQGQHTIYF.